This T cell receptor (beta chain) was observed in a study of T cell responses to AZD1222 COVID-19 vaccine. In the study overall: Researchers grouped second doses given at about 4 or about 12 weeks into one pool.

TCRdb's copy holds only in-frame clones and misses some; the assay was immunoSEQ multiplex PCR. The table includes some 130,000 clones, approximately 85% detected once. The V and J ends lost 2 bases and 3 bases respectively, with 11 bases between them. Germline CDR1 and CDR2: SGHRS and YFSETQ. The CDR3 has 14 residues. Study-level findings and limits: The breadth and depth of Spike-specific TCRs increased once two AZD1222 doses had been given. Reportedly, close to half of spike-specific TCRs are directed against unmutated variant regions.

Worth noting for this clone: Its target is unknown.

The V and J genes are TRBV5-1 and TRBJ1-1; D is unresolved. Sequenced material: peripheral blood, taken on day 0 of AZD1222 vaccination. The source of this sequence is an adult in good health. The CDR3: CASSLGSKDTEAFF. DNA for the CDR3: TGCGCCAGCAGCTTAGGCTCAAAGGACACTGAAGCTTTCTTT.